The present T cell receptor (beta chain) was sequenced within a study of T cells after yellow fever vaccination. Turning to the study itself: Fractions low in cell number were prepared with SMART-Seq v4 Ultra Low Input. Study results and caveats: Booster sampling recovered most clones from primary vaccination (under 98% CD4, approximately 90% CD8).

Looked up from germline, CDR1 is DFQATT and CDR2 is SNEGSKA (reference sequence). V was cut by 6 bases and J by 4 bases, with 16 bases left in between. The length of the CDR3 is 14 residues. This clonotype occurred a few times. Its specificity is unknown. They built TCR cDNA with 5'RACE template switching, a step that put in a universal primer site and UMIs. One entry per CDR3 protein, called by TCRdb with MiXCR from the 5' RACE reads. The repertoire holds a few hundred thousand distinct CDR3 sequences, with around 16% as singletons. This chain links TRBV20-1 with TRBJ1-5; tentatively, D is TRBD1 (5 bases). The sequence was collected from a man younger than 30 who received the YFV17D yellow fever vaccine. Sequencing was performed on PBMCs, taken around 5 days after the first yellow fever vaccination. The chain's CDR3 is CSALRDGANQPQHF. CDR3 bases: TGCAGTGCCCTCCGGGACGGAGCTAATCAGCCCCAGCATTTT.